One and the same sample provided the 30 T cell receptor beta chains below, sequenced in a study of T cells after yellow fever vaccination. TCRdb analysed the 5' RACE reads with MiXCR anew, one entry per CDR3 protein. The table lists 250,000 to 300,000 distinct CDR3 sequences, under 9% of them singletons. This material consisted of CD4+ T cells sorted from PBMCs, taken 5 days after the yellow fever booster vaccination. The source is a man younger than 30 who received the YFV17D yellow fever vaccine.

V gene TRBV5-5 combines with J gene TRBJ1-6, with TRBD1 matching over 8 bases. The CDR3 consists of 14 residues. The germline V gene encodes CDR1 SGHKS and CDR2 YYEKEE (reference sequence). V dropped 7 bases and J dropped 8; count of bases not matched to a gene: 8. The CDR3 reads CASGYTGGDSPLHF. CDR3 nucleotides: TGTGCCAGCGGCTACACAGGGGGGGATTCACCCCTCCACTTT.

This clonotype has ten or more counts. V is TRBV27 and J is TRBJ2-3, with 12 bases lining up with TRBD2. The CDR3 contains 14 residues. Germline assignment: CDR1 MNHEY and CDR2 SMNVEV (reference sequence). With 5 bases clipped from V and 6 bases from J, the junction kept 3 bases outside the gene matches. The CDR3 DNA follows: TGTGCCAGCAGTCCCGGACTAGCGGGGGATACGCAGTATTTT. Translating gives CASSPGLAGDTQYF.

The chain joins TRBV18 to TRBJ1-2; no clear D gene. Germline loops: CDR1 KGHSH, CDR2 LQKENI. V lost 1 base and J 8 bases, leaving 17 bases between the germline ends. The CDR3 has 15 amino acids. The CDR3 sequence is CASSPQLANYVGYTF. CDR3 DNA: TGTGCCAGCTCACCACAGTTGGCTAACTATGTCGGCTACACCTTC.

This clonotype was counted ten times or more. J is TRBJ2-2 and V is TRBV20-1, with D hard to call. The germline V and J ends were trimmed by 6 bases and 5 bases, with 13 bases remaining between them. Germline-derived CDR1 and CDR2 are DFQATT and SNEGSKA (reference sequence). The CDR3 is made up of 13 amino acids. CDR3 in DNA: TGCAGTGCGATGGCCGGGCAAACCGGGGAGCTGTTTTTT. This encodes CSAMAGQTGELFF.

The gene calls are TRBV7-3 and TRBJ2-3; 7 nucleotides align to TRBD2. CDR1 and CDR2 (germline): SGHTA, FQGTGA. There are 15 residues in the CDR3. The trim removed 4 bases at V and 2 bases at J, leaving 6 bases unmatched. The DNA of the CDR3 is TGTGCCAGCAGCTCGAACGGGGGGAACACAGATACGCAGTATTTT. It codes for CASSSNGGNTDTQYF. Full variable domain (remainder filled in from reference TRBV7-3 and TRBJ2-3): GAGVSQTPSNKVTEKGKYVELRCDPISGHTALYWYRQSLGQGPEFLIYFQGTGAADDSGLPNDRFFAVRPEGSVSTLKIQRTERGDSAVYLCASSSNGGNTDTQYFGPGTRLTVL.

A few counts support this clonotype. V is TRBV9 and J is TRBJ2-3; D is perhaps TRBD1 (6 bases). The germline CDR1 and CDR2 sequences are SGDLS and YYNGEE. This CDR3 region has 14 residues. Deletions cut 0 bases from V and 5 bases from J, with 10 bases between. CDR3 loop: CASSVGGQQDTQYF. The CDR3, as DNA: TGTGCCAGCAGCGTAGGAGGACAGCAAGATACGCAGTATTTT.

This clonotype was observed a handful of times. This sequence joins TRBV5-5 and TRBJ2-5; D gene uncertain. The CDR3 is 14 residues long. From germline, CDR1 is SGHKS and CDR2 YYEKEE (reference sequence). With 0 bases removed from V and 1 base from J, the gap between germline ends came to 7 bases. For the CDR3, the DNA is TGTGCCAGCAGCTTGGCACAGCTCCAAGAGACCCAGTACTTC. Translation: CASSLAQLQETQYF.

The chain joins TRBV4-2 to TRBJ1-2, with unresolved D. The CDR3 runs 13 residues. The V end lost 2 bases, the J end lost 3 bases, and 7 bases lay between the germline ends. Germline V gene lookup returns CDR1 LGHNA and CDR2 YNFKEQ. CDR3 region: CASSQHNDYGYTF. CDR3 coding DNA: TGTGCCAGCAGCCAACATAACGACTATGGCTACACCTTC.

In this sample, this clonotype turned up a few times. The gene calls are TRBV6-2 or TRBV6-3 and TRBJ2-7; no firm D call. Trimming took off 3 bases at V and 2 bases at J, with 11 bases between the two ends. In germline, CDR1 is MNHEY, CDR2 SVGEGT. The CDR3 covers 14 residues. In nucleotides, the CDR3 is TGTGCCAGCAGTTATCTCCGCCCAACCTACGAGCAGTACTTC. Translation: CASSYLRPTYEQYF.

This clonotype was picked up many times. CDR3 DNA sequence: TGTGCCAGCAGCATTGACAGGGGGCGTGAAAAACTGTTTTTT. It codes for CASSIDRGREKLFF. V gene TRBV11-2 combines with J gene TRBJ1-4; 10 bases map to TRBD1. CDR1 is SGHAT and CDR2 is FQNNGV in the germline V gene. This CDR3 spans 14 amino acids. Losses at the gene ends were 5 bases for V and 7 bases for J; bases not matched to a gene: 4.

The chain links TRBV6-1 to TRBJ2-7; D remains ambiguous. V lost 1 base and J lost 4, with 5 bases in between. The CDR3 extends over 12 amino acids. CDR1 and CDR2 (germline): MNHNS, SASEGT. Here the CDR3 reads CASSEVDYEQYV. The CDR3 DNA reads TGTGCCAGCAGTGAAGTGGATTACGAGCAGTACGTC.

The rearrangement links TRBV6-2 or TRBV6-3 to TRBJ1-3; perhaps TRBD1 as D (5 bases). Germline V gene sequence: CDR1 MNHEY, CDR2 SVGEGT. V lost 2 bases, J lost 0 bases, and 14 bases lay in between. CDR3 length equals 17 residues. CDR3 in DNA: TGTGCCAGCAGTTACATGGAACCAGGGAGCTCTGGAAACACCATATATTTT. The encoded protein is CASSYMEPGSSGNTIYF.

This rearrangement joins TRBV18 to TRBJ2-6; perhaps D is TRBD1 or TRBD2 (5 bases each). Germline CDR1 is KGHSH and CDR2 is LQKENI. This CDR3 has 16 amino acids. Trimming removed 5 bases at V and 0 bases at J, with 11 bases between. CDR3 DNA: TGTGCCAGCTCAGCCGGGGCCGACTCTGGGGCCAACGTCCTGACTTTC. Its translation is CASSAGADSGANVLTF.

The chain uses TRBV3-1 and TRBJ2-3, with D hard to call. In germline, CDR1 is LGHDT, CDR2 YNNKEL (reference sequence). The CDR3 runs to 13 residues. Trimming left V 4 bases short and J 2 bases short, with 7 bases between. For the CDR3, the DNA is TGTGCCAGCAGCCCGATGGACACAGATACGCAGTATTTT. Protein sequence: CASSPMDTDTQYF.

The CDR3 DNA sequence: TGCGCCAGCAGCCAAGATCGTGACAGGGGGCTGGACACTGAAGCTTTCTTT. It yields the protein CASSQDRDRGLDTEAFF. The chain is built from TRBV4-1 and TRBJ1-1; 10 bases match TRBD1. Germline CDR1 reads MGHRA; CDR2 reads YSYEKL. CDR3 length: 17 residues. Germline trimming cut 0 bases from V and 3 bases from J; bases unmatched to any gene: 7.

This rearrangement joins TRBV27 to TRBJ2-6, with 8 nucleotides matching TRBD1. The CDR3 length is 16 residues. The V segment lost 6 bases and the J segment 2 bases; nucleotides outside the gene matches: 6. The germline gives CDR1 MNHEY, CDR2 SMNVEV (reference sequence). CDR3 in DNA: TGTGCCAGCAGCCCAGACAGGGGAGCTGGGGCCAACGTCCTGACTTTC. This encodes CASSPDRGAGANVLTF.

The chain employs TRBV18 and TRBJ1-1; D is perhaps TRBD1 (6 bases). The CDR3 spans 16 residues. V dropped 1 base and J dropped 0 bases, with 12 bases sitting between them. Germline V lookup: CDR1 KGHSH, CDR2 LQKENI. The CDR3 region has the DNA TGTGCCAGCTCACCACAGCTGGGGGCGATGAACACTGAAGCTTTCTTT. This encodes CASSPQLGAMNTEAFF.

This clonotype was recorded a few times. The rearrangement uses TRBV18 and TRBJ2-5; 7 nucleotides align to TRBD2. This CDR3 is built from 16 residues. In germline, CDR1 is KGHSH, CDR2 LQKENI. The V gene end was trimmed by 2 bases and the J gene end by 2 bases; junction bases not matched to a gene: 8. This chain's CDR3 is CASSPNPGSGQETQYF. The DNA for the CDR3 is TGTGCCAGCTCACCAAATCCCGGTAGCGGGCAAGAGACCCAGTACTTC.

This clonotype was seen only a few times. The chain recombines TRBV15 with TRBJ2-3; 9 bases map to TRBD2. The CDR3 length is 15 residues. The V gene end was trimmed by 1 base and the J gene end by 6 bases; junction bases not matched to a gene: 5. CDR1 is LNHNV and CDR2 is YYDKDF in the germline V gene (reference sequence). CDR3 in DNA: TGTGCCACCAGCAGAGTTGCGGGACTAGCTGATACGCAGTATTTT. Protein product: CATSRVAGLADTQYF.

A few counts support this clonotype. The chain recombines TRBV7-2 with TRBJ2-3, with D possibly TRBD2 on 6 matching bases. Between the trimmed V and J ends, which lost 5 bases and 2 bases, there was a span of 14 bases. Germline lookup yields CDR1 SGHTA and CDR2 FQGNSA. This CDR3 is built from 15 residues. The CDR3 nucleotides read TGTGCCAGCAGCAAGGGACTCCCTAACACAGATACGCAGTATTTT. Protein sequence: CASSKGLPNTDTQYF.

This clonotype was seen a handful of times. V gene TRBV7-8 combines with J gene TRBJ2-3; D unresolved. Germline V gene data show CDR1 as SGHVS and CDR2 as FQNEAQ. The CDR3 consists of 14 residues. With 2 bases removed from V and 3 bases from J, the gap between germline ends came to 9 bases. The CDR3 region is CASSLYRVTDTQYF. In DNA, the CDR3 is TGTGCCAGCAGCTTATATCGGGTAACAGATACGCAGTATTTT.

V is TRBV7-2 and J is TRBJ2-2; 8 nucleotides match TRBD2. From germline, CDR1 is SGHTA and CDR2 FQGNSA. The CDR3 runs to 15 residues. J was trimmed by 4 bases and V by 5 bases; bases with no gene match: 6. In nucleotides, the CDR3 is TGTGCCAGCAGCCGCGGGGGGAGGAGCACCGGGGAGCTGTTTTTT. Protein sequence: CASSRGGRSTGELFF.

This clonotype was counted ten times or more. The genes are TRBV5-1 and TRBJ2-1; 7 bases line up with TRBD1. The CDR3 is 16 amino acids. The trim removed 4 bases at V and 0 bases at J, leaving 7 bases unmatched. The germline V gene encodes CDR1 SGHRS and CDR2 YFSETQ. CDR3 nucleotides: TGCGCCAGCAGCAGGGACCGGGACAGCTCCTACAATGAGCAGTTCTTC. This encodes CASSRDRDSSYNEQFF. Full variable domain (rest looked up from reference TRBV5-1 and TRBJ2-1): KAGVTQTPRYLIKTRGQQVTLSCSPISGHRSVSWYQQTPGQGLQFLFEYFSETQRNKGNFPGRFSGRQFSNSRSEMNVSTLELGDSALYLCASSRDRDSSYNEQFFGPGTRLTVL.

The chain uses TRBV5-1 and TRBJ2-4, with D tentatively TRBD1 (5 bases). The V end was cut by 8 bases, the J end by 2 bases, with 14 bases between. Germline CDR1 SGHRS, CDR2 YFSETQ. The CDR3 is 14 amino acids. The CDR3 sequence: CASSEKGSKNIQYF. The CDR3 DNA follows: TGCGCCAGTAGTGAAAAGGGGTCCAAAAACATTCAGTACTTC.

This clonotype came up a few times. The rearrangement joins TRBV6-5 to TRBJ2-5; perhaps TRBD2 as D (5 bases). The CDR3 loop spans 13 amino acids. Trimming pared 4 bases from V and 0 bases from J, leaving 6 bases between. The germline V gene has CDR1 MNHEY and CDR2 SVGAGI. The CDR3 DNA sequence: TGTGCCAGCAGTTGGAGGTACCAAGAGACCCAGTACTTC. Translated: CASSWRYQETQYF.

The rearrangement joins TRBV25-1 to TRBJ2-5; 7 bases are a match to TRBD1. CDR1 is MGHDK, CDR2 SYGVNS, per germline. CDR3 length: 14 residues. V was clipped by 2 bases and J by 7 bases; unmatched bases: 7. The CDR3 region is CASSEPGTVRTQYF. DNA of the CDR3: TGTGCCAGCAGTGAACCGGGGACAGTAAGGACCCAGTACTTC.

The chain combines TRBV12-3 or TRBV12-4 with TRBJ1-2; no firm D call. V was clipped by 5 bases and J by 8 bases, with 12 bases between them. The CDR3 spans 12 residues. The CDR3 is CASSGGSRGYTF. The CDR3 nucleotides read TGTGCCAGCAGTGGTGGCAGTCGGGGCTACACCTTC.

This clonotype was counted only a few times. The CDR3 bases are TGTGCCAGCAGCGTAGACATAGGAAACACCATATATTTT. It is translated as CASSVDIGNTIYF. The rearrangement joins TRBV9 to TRBJ1-3; no clear D. V lost 0 bases, J lost 4 bases, and 5 bases lay in between. Germline-derived CDR1 and CDR2 are SGDLS and YYNGEE. The CDR3 sequence is 13 residues long.

This clonotype was counted only a few times. The rearrangement uses TRBV20-1 and TRBJ1-5, with a possible D match to TRBD1 (5 bases). V lost 6 bases and J lost 1, with 13 bases in between. The germline gives CDR1 DFQATT, CDR2 SNEGSKA (reference sequence). The CDR3 is 14 residues long. The CDR3 DNA reads as TGCAGTGCCCATGGGACGCTGAGCAATCAGCCCCAGCATTTT. This encodes CSAHGTLSNQPQHF.

In this sample, this clonotype turned up many times. The rearrangement joins TRBV2 to TRBJ2-1, with 10 positions matching TRBD1. J gave up 6 bases and V 7 bases, and 9 bases lay outside the gene matches. This CDR3 is built from 15 residues. Germline CDR1 and CDR2: SNHLY and FYNNEI. The CDR3: CASTGTGVLRNEQFF. CDR3 coding DNA: TGTGCCAGCACTGGGACAGGGGTCCTGCGCAATGAGCAGTTCTTC.